This T cell receptor beta chain was observed in a study of identical twins. Ten or more counts support this clonotype. MiXCR, applied by TCRdb to the 5' RACE reads, yields one record per CDR3 protein. The sample holds hundreds of thousands of distinct CDR3 sequences; less than 7% are singletons and the top ten take 1.5% to 2%. Sequencing input: naive T cells sorted from blood. The receptor was isolated from a man aged 18 to 30 in good health.

Here the CDR3 reads CSARDPLGQPQHF. In nucleotides, the CDR3 is TGCAGTGCTAGAGACCCATTAGGTCAGCCCCAGCATTTT. V gene TRBV20-1 combines with J gene TRBJ1-5; D is undetermined. Germline CDR1 and CDR2: DFQATT and SNEGSKA (reference sequence). The CDR3 is 13 amino acids. The V end was cut by 0 bases, the J end by 6 bases, with 9 bases between.